The source of this T cell receptor beta chain is a study of blood T cells in healthy people across ages (dated by TCRdb to about 2015). Looking at the study overall: In model experiments, roughly one uniquely barcoded TCR beta cDNA molecule per two T cells was captured by template switching. To avoid experimental bias, donors of different ages were spread randomly across the sequencing lanes. Using deep sequencing normalized with unique cDNA molecular identifiers, the study measured how TCR beta repertoire diversity changes with age. Donors were grouped into four age groups: young (average about 15 years), middle-aged (about 40), aged (around 66) and long-lived (around 80). The study analyzed two additional independent replicas of 1 million unique cDNA reads from the same blood draw for two donors, one aged 18 to 30 and one aged 80 or older. What the research found in general, with its limitations: The CMV infection status of donors was not known, potentially confounding age-related changes in expanded clonotypes. The long-lived group showed more naive CD4+ T cells, fewer expanded clones and increased TCR diversity than the aged group, suggesting age selection. Observed TCR beta diversity per million T cells fell roughly linearly with age, and a significant reduction was already apparent by age around 36. Since profiling was done on bulk unsorted PBMCs, naive and antigen-experienced compartments could not be conclusively compared. Total diversity estimates from one million sequenced T cells were considered lower bounds and underestimates. Observed TCR beta diversity correlated strongly with the percentage of naive T cells measured by flow cytometry.

The library was prepared using 5' RACE. This sample was sequenced with an Illumina HiSeq 2500. A second PCR of about 6 to 12 cycles was run with a J-beta primer mix and a sample-barcoded 5' primer. Each TCR beta cDNA molecule received a unique molecular identifier from a template-switch 5' adaptor carrying 12 random nucleotides. At least 2.5 million CDR3-containing paired-end reads were obtained from each sample. All of the RNA was converted into first-strand cDNA using the Mint cDNA synthesis kit, with a TRBC-specific oligonucleotide serving as the primer. Following uracil-DNA glycosylase treatment, a first 18-cycle PCR with universal primers M1SS and BC2_uni_R was performed on all cDNA. In the original analysis: Normalization of each sample was performed by random selection of 1 million high-quality reads, each carrying a distinct molecular identifier. Reads sharing molecular identifiers were discarded rather than binned into consensus sequences. MiTCR, set to a Q25 quality threshold and the strictest error-elimination algorithm, was used for CDR3 identification, clonotype clustering and error correction. Lower-bound total TCR beta diversity was estimated with a nonparametric unseen species model using Euler transformation. TCRdb reworked the public reads: Q25 trimming with fastp, MiXCR clone assembly, productive beta chains retained. Identical CDR3 protein sequences are pooled into one entry, listed with their most common genes and DNA. The V and J calls were determined by TCRdb, not by the authors. The table for this sample lists over a million distinct CDR3 sequences; more than 35% of them were counted only once. Around 18% of the sample rests with the top ten.

Including the terminal cysteine and phenylalanine, the CDR3 comprises 14 residues. The DNA shown is the 42-base CDR3, in frame from base 1. CDR1 and CDR2 (SGHTA, FQGNSA) derive from the germline V gene. Germline trimming amounts to 3 bases on V and 6 bases on J, with 4 as the count of junction bases outside the gene matches. Systemically healthy Caucasian individuals from Russia, some 36 in total and aged about 6 to 95 years, were included as donors. Approximately 10 milliliters of peripheral blood were collected from each donor into EDTA-treated Vacutainer tubes. Ficoll-Paque density-gradient centrifugation was used to isolate PBMCs, with at least 6.5 million per sample. Total RNA, at least 6 micrograms per sample, was extracted from PBMCs with Trizol reagent. Naive CD45RAhigh/CD27high T cell percentages were measured by flow cytometry on a PBMC aliquot from every donor. This clonotype came up a few times. The clone's antigen remains unknown. Base quality data are lacking; no much larger clone is found one base away.

The chain is encoded by TRBV7-2 joined to TRBJ2-7, with 11 bases matching TRBD2. The clonotype comes from a woman aged 55-70 years in good health. Sequenced input: blood. The DNA reads TGTGCCAGCAGCTTTCAGCTAGCGGGGGGCGAGCAGTACTTC. It encodes CASSFQLAGGEQYF.